This entry lists 21 T cell receptor beta chains sequenced from one sample in a study of blood T cell repertoires in COVID-19. Generated by immunoSEQ multiplex PCR, the TCRdb table keeps only in-frame clones and is missing some. The sample lists some 72,000 clones, about 89% occurring once. What was sequenced was peripheral blood. These receptors originate from a man aged 55 to 70 with acute or convalescent COVID-19.

This clone was observed a few times. The chain has TRBV11-3 and TRBJ1-1, with TRBD1 matching over 7 bases. Germline loops: CDR1 SGHNT, CDR2 YENEEA. The CDR3 length is 14 residues. Losses at the gene ends were 2 bases for V and 3 bases for J; bases not matched to a gene: 3. The CDR3 here is CASSLRGLDTEAFF. The CDR3 DNA follows: TGTGCCAGCAGCTTAAGGGGGCTGGACACTGAAGCTTTCTTT.

This chain uses TRBV6-6 with TRBJ2-2, with D unresolved. CDR3 length: 13 residues. V was cut by 0 bases and J by 6 bases, with 5 bases left in between. Germline V gene sequence: CDR1 MNHNY, CDR2 SVGAGI (reference sequence). The CDR3, as DNA: TGTGCCAGCAGTTACTCGGCCCCCGGGGAGCTGTTTTTT. Encoded protein: CASSYSAPGELFF.

V usage is TRBV10-3 and J usage is TRBJ2-7; tentative D call: TRBD2 (6 bases). V was cut by 2 bases and J by 2 bases, with 13 bases left in between. The CDR3 has 15 residues. Germline V CDR1 and CDR2: ENHRY, SYGVKD. The CDR3 is CAISEPGRQPYEQYF. The CDR3 bases are TGTGCCATCAGTGAGCCGGGGAGGCAACCCTACGAGCAGTACTTC.

This chain joins TRBV2 and TRBJ2-3; 12 bases align to TRBD2. The CDR3 has 15 residues. V lost 5 bases, J lost 3 bases, and 3 bases stayed unmatched. Looked up from germline, CDR1 is SNHLY and CDR2 is FYNNEI. As DNA, the CDR3 is TGTGCCAGCAGTACTAGCGGGGGGTTTACAGATACGCAGTATTTT. It yields the protein CASSTSGGFTDTQYF.

The chain carries TRBV5-1 and TRBJ2-3, with 7 bases fitting TRBD1. This CDR3 region has 15 residues. The V and J ends lost 4 bases and 4 bases, in that order; junction bases with no gene match: 9. Germline V gene lookup returns CDR1 SGHRS and CDR2 YFSETQ. As DNA, the CDR3 is TGCGCCAGCAGCCCGGGACAGACCACAGCAGATACGCAGTATTTT. This translates into CASSPGQTTADTQYF. Using reference TRBV5-1 and TRBJ2-3 for the parts outside the CDR3, the full variable domain is KAGVTQTPRYLIKTRGQQVTLSCSPISGHRSVSWYQQTPGQGLQFLFEYFSETQRNKGNFPGRFSGRQFSNSRSEMNVSTLELGDSALYLCASSPGQTTADTQYFGPGTRLTVL.

The count of this clone is one. One end of the junction is discordant with germline, which a read error may explain. The gene calls are TRBV20-1 and TRBJ1-2; 7 bases fit TRBD1. CDR1 is DFQATT, CDR2 SNEGSKA, per germline (reference sequence). This CDR3 has 11 residues. CDR3 bases: TGCAGTGCTAGAGGGGTCCAGGGGGTCTTCTTC. Residues: CSARGVQGVFF.

The gene calls are TRBV11-2 and TRBJ2-1; 10 nucleotides match TRBD2. V trimming: 3 bases; J trimming: 3 bases; junction bases outside the gene matches: 5. Germline CDR1 is SGHAT and CDR2 is FQNNGV. There are 16 residues in the CDR3. The CDR3 nucleotides read TGTGCCAGCAGCTTTAGCGGGGGGCTATTCTACAATGAGCAGTTCTTC. The encoded protein is CASSFSGGLFYNEQFF. Together with reference TRBV11-2 and TRBJ2-1, the CDR3 gives the full variable domain: EAGVAQSPRYKIIEKRQSVAFWCNPISGHATLYWYQQILGQGPKLLIQFQNNGVVDDSQLPKDRFSAERLKGVDSTLKIQPAKLEDSAVYLCASSFSGGLFYNEQFFGPGTRLTVL.

The CDR3 protein is CASSLVVQRENTGELFF. In DNA form, the CDR3 reads TGTGCCAGCAGCTTGGTGGTCCAGCGGGAGAACACCGGGGAGCTGTTTTTT. V gene TRBV5-6 combines with J gene TRBJ2-2; TRBD2 aligns across 7 bases. Germline CDR1 SGHDT, CDR2 YYEEEE. After removal of 0 bases from V and 1 base from J, the junction contained 6 bases not matched to a gene. CDR3 length: 17 residues.

In DNA, the CDR3 is TGTGCCTGGAGTCCTAACAGGGGATCTGGAAACACCATATATTTT. This encodes CAWSPNRGSGNTIYF. The chain uses TRBV30 and TRBJ1-3; 7 bases agree with TRBD1. Per the germline V gene, CDR1 is GTSNPN and CDR2 is SVGIG (reference sequence). V lost 2 bases and J lost 1; bases outside the gene matches: 5. The length of the CDR3 is 15 residues.

This clone was seen a single time. Here the CDR3 reads CASSPGFTDTQYF. The DNA of the CDR3 is TGTGCCAGCAGCCCGGGGTTCACAGATACGCAGTATTTT. The chain couples TRBV11-3 to TRBJ2-3; D might be TRBD2 (5 bases). This CDR3 comprises 13 residues. Between the trimmed V and J ends, which lost 5 bases and 2 bases, there was a span of 8 bases. Germline CDR1 SGHNT, CDR2 YENEEA.

J is TRBJ1-1 and V is TRBV2, with 11 positions matching TRBD1. Germline CDR1 SNHLY, CDR2 FYNNEI. Unmatched junction bases numbered 1, after V lost 6 bases and J lost 4 bases. This CDR3 is 13 amino acids long. The CDR3 DNA reads TGTGCCAGCAGGGGACAGGGGGTCACTGAAGCTTTCTTT. Protein product: CASRGQGVTEAFF.

V usage is TRBV27 and J usage is TRBJ1-1; no definite D call. Germline-derived CDR1 and CDR2 are MNHEY and SMNVEV (reference sequence). Trimming stripped 4 bases from V and 0 bases from J, with 12 bases between. The CDR3 covers 15 residues. For the CDR3, the DNA is TGTGCCAGCAGTTCCCTGGGGAGGTTGAACACTGAAGCTTTCTTT. Amino acid sequence: CASSSLGRLNTEAFF.

The chain uses TRBV5-1 and TRBJ2-7; 7 positions agree with TRBD2. This CDR3 region has 15 residues. Germline V gives CDR1 SGHRS, CDR2 YFSETQ. V trimming: 4 bases; J trimming: 0 bases; junction bases outside the gene matches: 7. CDR3 loop: CASSLGTMISYEQYF. DNA for the CDR3: TGCGCCAGCAGCCTCGGGACTATGATCTCCTACGAGCAGTACTTC.

Comment on this clone: Its ends do not fully match the called genes, so a read error is possible. This rearrangement joins TRBV10-3 to TRBJ2-3; D perhaps matches TRBD1 (5 bases). CDR1 ENHRY and CDR2 SYGVKD come from the germline V gene. This CDR3 spans 13 amino acids. The CDR3, as DNA: TGTGCAATCAAGGGGTCTAGCACAGATACGCAGTATTTT. It is translated as CAIKGSSTDTQYF.

The rearrangement joins TRBV30 to TRBJ1-2, with 8 bases lining up with TRBD1. This CDR3 region has 15 residues. Germline CDR1 is GTSNPN and CDR2 is SVGIG (reference sequence). Germline trimming cut 1 base from V and 0 bases from J; bases unmatched to any gene: 4. The CDR3: CAWSGGTGTNYGYTF. For the CDR3, the DNA is TGTGCCTGGAGTGGGGGGACAGGTACTAACTATGGCTACACCTTC.

This clone came up a few times. CDR3 protein: CASSIARQENTGELFF. DNA for the CDR3: TGTGCCAGTAGTATAGCCAGACAGGAGAACACCGGGGAGCTGTTTTTT. J is TRBJ2-2 and V is TRBV19; TRBD1 is a possible D gene (6 bases). Germline V gene sequence: CDR1 LNHDA, CDR2 SQIVND (reference sequence). There are 16 residues in the CDR3. Trimming cost V 1 base and J 1 base, with 10 bases left between them.

This chain connects TRBV5-1 to TRBJ2-3; D remains unclear. V was clipped by 0 bases and J by 7 bases, with 6 bases between them. The CDR3 spans 12 residues. Germline CDR1 SGHRS, CDR2 YFSETQ. As DNA, the CDR3 is TGCGCCAGCAGCTTGGAACTAAATACGCAGTATTTT. Amino acid sequence: CASSLELNTQYF. Full variable domain (rest looked up from reference TRBV5-1 and TRBJ2-3): KAGVTQTPRYLIKTRGQQVTLSCSPISGHRSVSWYQQTPGQGLQFLFEYFSETQRNKGNFPGRFSGRQFSNSRSEMNVSTLELGDSALYLCASSLELNTQYFGPGTRLTVL.

This chain joins TRBV12-3 or TRBV12-4 and TRBJ1-1, with D perhaps TRBD1 (6 bases). The V end lost 7 bases, the J end lost 4 bases, and 13 bases lay between the germline ends. The CDR3 extends over 13 amino acids. CDR3 sequence: CASTLQGSTEAFF. The CDR3 DNA sequence: TGTGCCAGCACCCTACAGGGTTCCACTGAAGCTTTCTTT.

The CDR3 loop is CAGKPTSGNTDTQYF. The CDR3 DNA follows: TGCGCCGGCAAACCGACTAGCGGAAACACAGATACGCAGTATTTT. This rearrangement joins TRBV10-2 to TRBJ2-3, with TRBD2 matching over 9 bases. After removal of 11 bases from V and 2 bases from J, the junction contained 11 bases not matched to a gene. Germline-derived CDR1 and CDR2 are WSHSY and SAAADI. The CDR3 runs 15 residues.

CDR3 region: CASSSRQASYNEQFF. For the CDR3, the DNA is TGTGCCAGCAGCTCAAGACAGGCTAGCTACAATGAGCAGTTCTTC. The rearrangement links TRBV5-4 to TRBJ2-1, with D possibly TRBD1 on 6 matching bases. This CDR3 spans 15 amino acids. The germline V and J ends were trimmed by 3 bases and 3 bases, with 13 bases remaining between them. The germline CDR1 and CDR2 sequences are SGHNT and YYREEE (reference sequence). The full variable domain, with the rest looked up from reference TRBV5-4 and TRBJ2-1, is ETGVTQSPTHLIKTRGQQVTLRCSSQSGHNTVSWYQQALGQGPQFIFQYYREEENGRGNFPPRFSGLQFPNYSSELNVNALELDDSALYLCASSSRQASYNEQFFGPGTRLTVL.

The chain employs TRBV5-6 and TRBJ2-3; TRBD1 might be the D (7 bases). Trimming cost V 4 bases and J 5 bases, with 17 bases left between them. CDR3 length equals 15 residues. Germline V gene data show CDR1 as SGHDT and CDR2 as YYEEEE. Here the CDR3 DNA reads TGTGCCAGCAGCCGACGGCAGGGGGGCAGAGATACGCAGTATTTT. Its translation is CASSRRQGGRDTQYF.